These T cell receptor beta chains were read from a single sample in a study of monozygotic twins with cystic fibrosis. Using immunoSEQ multiplex PCR, the repertoire was profiled, and TCRdb retains in-frame clones only, with some absent. In the table there are over 30,000 clones, more than 60% of which are singletons. Material: blood. Receptors were obtained from a girl between 10 and 17 years old with cystic fibrosis. Each CDR3 is given with its conserved first and last residue. Fields, in order: clone size, D gene, J gene, V gene, CDR3 protein, CDR3 DNA. The D gene is left open where the match is weak. Size values are once, few and many counts, or a class for expanded clones, and some rows have none.

. | TRBD2 | TRBJ2-3 | TRBV7-6 | CAGRTSGRLTDTQYF | TGTGCCGGTCGGACTAGCGGGAGGTTGACAGATACGCAGTATTTT
. | . | TRBJ2-2 | TRBV9 | CASSVGQGTGELFF | TGTGCCAGCAGCGTAGGGCAGGGCACCGGGGAGCTGTTTTTT
. | . | TRBJ2-3 | TRBV29-1 | CSVEDRDQPDTQYF | TGCAGCGTTGAAGACAGGGACCAGCCAGATACGCAGTATTTT
. | . | TRBJ2-1 | TRBV6-6 | CASSPPGTSINEQFF | TGTGCCAGCAGTCCTCCCGGGACTTCTATCAATGAGCAGTTCTTC
. | TRBD2 | TRBJ2-7 | TRBV11-2 | CASSLGRAYEQYF | TGTGCCAGCAGCCTAGGGAGGGCCTACGAGCAGTACTTC
. | TRBD2 | TRBJ2-2 | TRBV25-1 | CASSEFLAEGTGELFF | TGTGCCAGCAGTGAATTTCTAGCGGAGGGAACCGGGGAGCTGTTTTTT
. | TRBD1 | TRBJ1-1 | TRBV5-6 | CASSLLLGTGFTETEAFF | TGTGCCAGCAGCTTACTCCTCGGGACAGGATTCACTGAGACTGAAGCTTTCTTT
. | . | TRBJ2-3 | TRBV25-1 | CASSGRILTDTQYF | TGTGCCAGCAGTGGGAGGATTCTCACAGATACGCAGTATTTT
. | . | TRBJ2-5 | TRBV2 | CANLRDAGRETQYF | TGTGCCAACCTCCGGGACGCCGGACGAGAGACCCAGTACTTC
. | . | TRBJ1-1 | TRBV28 | CASSGAGTEAFF | TGTGCCAGCAGTGGAGCAGGTACTGAAGCTTTCTTT
few | . | TRBJ2-7 | TRBV10-3 | CAISGREGYEQYF | TGTGCCATCAGTGGACGGGAAGGCTACGAGCAGTACTTC
few | . | TRBJ2-1 | TRBV9 | CASSVGMGLNEQFF | TGTGCCAGCAGCGTAGGGATGGGTTTGAATGAGCAGTTCTTC
. | TRBD2 | TRBJ2-1 | TRBV10-3 | CAISLAGGYNEQFF | TGTGCCATCAGCCTAGCGGGAGGTTACAATGAGCAGTTCTTC
. | TRBD2 | TRBJ2-7 | TRBV2 | CATSDTTSGKYEQYF | TGTGCCACCAGTGACACGACTAGCGGGAAGTACGAGCAGTACTTC
. | TRBD1 | TRBJ2-3 | TRBV7-9 | CASSRDRGRTDTQYF | TGTGCCAGCAGCCGGGACAGGGGGCGCACAGATACGCAGTATTTT
. | . | TRBJ1-1 | TRBV18 | CASSPSGGTEAFF | TGTGCCAGCTCACCCTCCGGGGGCACTGAAGCTTTCTTT
. | . | TRBJ2-1 | TRBV9 | CASSVADARSSYNEQFF | TGTGCCAGCAGCGTAGCTGATGCAAGGAGCTCCTACAATGAGCAGTTCTTC
. | TRBD2 | TRBJ2-3 | TRBV19 | CASTRTSGIADTQYF | TGTGCCAGTACTCGGACTAGCGGGATCGCAGATACGCAGTATTTT
. | . | TRBJ1-5 | TRBV10-2 | CASSESGRSNQPQHF | TGCGCCAGCAGTGAATCAGGGCGTAGCAATCAGCCCCAGCATTTT
once | . | TRBJ2-1 | TRBV7-9 | CASSSGLPDEQFF | TGTGCCAGCAGCTCCGGGCTGCCAGATGAGCAGTTCTTC
. | TRBD1 | TRBJ2-3 | TRBV29-1 | CSVGHRGRDTQYF | TGCAGCGTGGGCCACAGGGGGCGGGATACGCAGTATTTT
. | . | TRBJ1-2 | TRBV10-3 | CAISQGDYGYTF | TGTGCCATCAGTCAAGGGGACTATGGCTACACCTTC
. | TRBD1 | TRBJ1-6 | TRBV4-3 | CASSPQGANNSPLHF | TGCGCCAGCAGCCCACAGGGGGCTAATAATTCACCCCTCCACTTT
. | TRBD2 | TRBJ2-5 | TRBV2 | CASSTLGLAKETQYF | TGTGCCAGCAGCACGTTAGGACTAGCAAAAGAGACCCAGTACTTC
few | . | TRBJ1-2 | TRBV7-9 | CASSLTGGQGYTF | TGTGCCAGCAGCTTAACGGGGGGCCAGGGCTACACCTTC
few | . | TRBJ2-1 | TRBV27 | CASSLWGVGEQFF | TGTGCCAGCAGTTTATGGGGGGTTGGTGAGCAGTTCTTC
. | TRBD2 | TRBJ2-1 | TRBV4-2 | CASSQKGEGLADYLRGYNEQFF | TGTGCCAGCAGCCAAAAGGGCGAGGGACTAGCGGACTACCTGAGGGGTTACAATGAGCAGTTCTTC
. | TRBD2 | TRBJ2-5 | TRBV29-1 | CSALTSGEETQYF | TGCAGCGCTTTGACTAGCGGGGAGGAGACCCAGTACTTC
. | TRBD1 | TRBJ1-2 | TRBV10-2 | CASSLQGAGGYTF | TGCGCCAGCAGCTTACAGGGGGCAGGGGGCTACACCTTC
. | . | TRBJ2-3 | TRBV29-1 | CSVAWRERTDTQYF | TGCAGCGTAGCATGGCGGGAACGCACAGATACGCAGTATTTT
once | . | TRBJ2-2 | TRBV10-3 | CAISELEDGELFF | TGTGCCATCAGTGAACTAGAAGACGGGGAGCTGTTTTTT
once | . | TRBJ2-7 | TRBV5-6 | CASSLTGTYEQYF | TGTGCCAGCAGCTTGACAGGGACCTACGAGCAGTACTTC
. | TRBD1 | TRBJ1-2 | TRBV27 | CASGRDREAGYTF | TGTGCCAGCGGCCGGGACAGGGAGGCTGGCTACACCTTC
. | . | TRBJ2-7 | TRBV19 | CANTRIGEHRKKYEQYF | TGTGCCAACACGAGAATTGGGGAGCACAGAAAAAAGTACGAGCAGTACTTC
. | . | TRBJ1-3 | TRBV19 | CASSFMMGTGNTIYF | TGTGCCAGTAGCTTCATGATGGGGACTGGAAACACCATATATTTT
. | . | TRBJ1-1 | TRBV30 | CAWSAWGLAEAFF | TGTGCCTGGAGTGCTTGGGGTTTGGCTGAAGCTTTCTTT
. | . | TRBJ1-1 | TRBV10-1 | CASSPVRPGGLAFF | TGCGCCAGCAGTCCCGTCAGGCCCGGGGGGTTGGCTTTCTTT
few | . | TRBJ1-1 | TRBV7-7 | CASRLDRPTEAFF | TGTGCCAGCAGACTCGACAGGCCAACTGAAGCTTTCTTT
once | . | TRBJ1-2 | TRBV4-3 | CASSQGAYGYTF | TGCGCCAGCAGCCAAGGTGCCTATGGCTACACCTTC
. | . | TRBJ2-1 | TRBV4-2 | CASSQDQANYNEQFF | TGTGCCAGCAGCCAAGATCAAGCAAACTACAATGAGCAGTTCTTC
. | TRBD2 | TRBJ2-2 | TRBV5-6 | CASSLGLATGELFF | TGTGCCAGCAGCTTGGGACTAGCCACCGGGGAGCTGTTTTTT
. | TRBD1 | TRBJ1-1 | TRBV30 | CAWKMGQRTEAFF | TGTGCCTGGAAAATGGGACAGCGGACTGAAGCTTTCTTT
. | . | TRBJ2-5 | TRBV14 | CASSQVLGMAGQETQYF | TGTGCCAGCAGCCAAGTATTAGGGATGGCGGGGCAAGAGACCCAGTACTTC
. | . | TRBJ2-1 | TRBV29-1 | CSVRGDREGSYNEQFF | TGCAGCGTTAGGGGAGACAGGGAGGGCTCGTACAATGAGCAGTTCTTC
few | . | TRBJ2-7 | TRBV2 | CASMLRTFSSYEQYF | TGTGCCAGCATGCTCCGAACTTTCTCCTCCTACGAGCAGTACTTC
. | . | TRBJ1-5 | TRBV12-5 | CASGLVNWGQGNQPQHF | TGTGCTAGTGGTTTGGTAAACTGGGGGCAGGGAAATCAGCCCCAGCATTTT
. | . | TRBJ1-5 | TRBV30 | CAWRGRVNQPQHF | TGTGCCTGGAGGGGCAGGGTTAATCAGCCCCAGCATTTT
. | . | TRBJ1-1 | TRBV20-1 | CSAPGGAKAFF | TGCAGTGCCCCCGGGGGGGCAAAAGCTTTCTTT